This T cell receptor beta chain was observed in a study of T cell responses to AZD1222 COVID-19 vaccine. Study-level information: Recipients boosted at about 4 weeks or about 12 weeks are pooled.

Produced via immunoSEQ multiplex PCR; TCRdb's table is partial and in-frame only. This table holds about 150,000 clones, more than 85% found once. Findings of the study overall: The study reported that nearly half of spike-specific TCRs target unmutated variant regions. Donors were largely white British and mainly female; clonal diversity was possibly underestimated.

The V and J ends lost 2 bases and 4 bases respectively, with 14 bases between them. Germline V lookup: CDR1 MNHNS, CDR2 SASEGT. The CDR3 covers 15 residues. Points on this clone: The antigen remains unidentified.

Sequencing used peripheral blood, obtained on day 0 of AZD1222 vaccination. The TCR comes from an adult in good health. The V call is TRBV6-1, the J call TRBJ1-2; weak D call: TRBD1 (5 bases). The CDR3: CASSEFRAGAYGYTF. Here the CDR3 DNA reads TGTGCCAGCAGTGAATTCAGGGCCGGAGCCTATGGCTACACCTTC.